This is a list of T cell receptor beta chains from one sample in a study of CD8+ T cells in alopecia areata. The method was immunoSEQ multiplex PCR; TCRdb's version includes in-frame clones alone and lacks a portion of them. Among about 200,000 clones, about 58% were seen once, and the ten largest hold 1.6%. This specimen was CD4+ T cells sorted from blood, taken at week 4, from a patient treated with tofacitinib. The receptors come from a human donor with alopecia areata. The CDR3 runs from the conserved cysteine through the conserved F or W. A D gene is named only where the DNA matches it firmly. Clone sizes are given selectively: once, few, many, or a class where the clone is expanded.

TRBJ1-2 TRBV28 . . CASRDSTTNYGYTF TGTGCCAGCAGGGACAGCACAACTAACTATGGCTACACCTTC
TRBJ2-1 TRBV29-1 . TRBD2 CSVETSGGPEQFF TGCAGCGTTGAAACTAGCGGGGGGCCCGAGCAGTTCTTC
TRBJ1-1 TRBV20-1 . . CSANGNTEAFF TGCAGTGCTAATGGGAACACTGAAGCTTTCTTT
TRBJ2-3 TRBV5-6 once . CASSPGGQGDTQYF TGTGCCAGCAGCCCCGGGGGGCAGGGAGATACGCAGTATTTT
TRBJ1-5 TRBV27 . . CASSLNRVLQPQHF TGTGCCAGCAGTTTGAATCGGGTCTTGCAGCCCCAGCATTTT
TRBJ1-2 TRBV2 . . CASSPEGVGYTF TGTGCCAGCAGCCCCGAGGGGGTTGGCTACACCTTC
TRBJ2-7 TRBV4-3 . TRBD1 CASSQQPITGGVPYEQYF TGCGCCAGCAGCCAACAACCTATCACAGGGGGCGTCCCCTACGAGCAGTACTTC
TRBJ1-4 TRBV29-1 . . CSVVGFLGWGEKLFF TGCAGCGTTGTTGGATTTTTAGGTTGGGGTGAAAAACTGTTTTTT
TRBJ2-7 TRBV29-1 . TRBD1 CSVEEQGSEQYF TGCAGCGTTGAAGAACAGGGGTCCGAGCAGTACTTC
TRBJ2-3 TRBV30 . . CAWSKGTTDTQYF TGTGCCTGGAGTAAAGGAACCACAGATACGCAGTATTTT
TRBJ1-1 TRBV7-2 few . CLTDRMNTEAFF TGTTTAACCGACCGAATGAACACTGAAGCTTTCTTT
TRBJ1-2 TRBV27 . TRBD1 CASARGGPANYGYTF TGTGCCAGCGCCCGAGGGGGCCCTGCTAACTATGGCTACACCTTC
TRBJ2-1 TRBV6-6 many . CASGEAAWVNEQFF TGTGCCAGCGGCGAGGCAGCGTGGGTTAATGAGCAGTTCTTC
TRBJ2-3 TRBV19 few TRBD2 CASSVTSADTQYF TGTGCCAGTAGTGTCACTAGCGCAGATACGCAGTATTTT
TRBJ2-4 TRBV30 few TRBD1 CAWDRAGLAKNIQYF TGTGCCTGGGACAGGGCTGGATTGGCCAAAAACATTCAGTACTTC
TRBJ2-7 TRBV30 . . CAWSTKDGYEQYF TGTGCCTGGAGTACAAAGGACGGCTACGAGCAGTACTTC
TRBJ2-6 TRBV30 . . CAWSLRSGANVLTF TGTGCCTGGAGTCTACGCTCTGGGGCCAACGTCCTGACTTTC
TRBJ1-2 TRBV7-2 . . CASSLAAGREGYTF TGTGCCAGCAGCTTAGCGGCGGGGCGGGAAGGCTACACCTTC
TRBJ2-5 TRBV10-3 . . CAISRTAYQETQYF TGTGCCATCAGCCGAACAGCTTACCAAGAGACCCAGTACTTC
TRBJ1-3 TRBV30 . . CACNLYSGNTIYF TGTGCCTGTAACCTCTACTCTGGAAACACCATATATTTT
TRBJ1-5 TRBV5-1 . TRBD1 CASSEGQENQPQHF TGCGCCAGCAGCGAGGGACAGGAGAATCAGCCCCAGCATTTT
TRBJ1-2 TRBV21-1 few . CASLGGYTF TGTGCCAGCCTGGGGGGCTACACCTTC
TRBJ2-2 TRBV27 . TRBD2 CASRQAGLGAGELFF TGTGCCAGCAGACAAGCGGGGCTGGGAGCCGGGGAGCTGTTTTTT
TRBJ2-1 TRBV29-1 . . CSVALAPGNHEQFF TGCAGCGTCGCTCTAGCGCCAGGAAATCATGAGCAGTTCTTC
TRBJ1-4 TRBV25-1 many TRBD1 CASSELGQGTINEKLFF TGTGCCAGCAGTGAACTCGGACAGGGCACGATTAATGAAAAACTGTTTTTT
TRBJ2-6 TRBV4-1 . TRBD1 CASSPWTGGLSSGANVLTF TGCGCCAGCAGCCCTTGGACAGGGGGCTTGAGCTCTGGGGCCAACGTCCTGACTTTC
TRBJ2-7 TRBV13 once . CASGAGSSYEQYF TGTGCCAGCGGAGCAGGGAGCTCCTACGAGCAGTACTTC
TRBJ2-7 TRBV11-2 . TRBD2 CASSPGLAMNEQYF TGTGCCAGCAGCCCGGGACTAGCGATGAACGAGCAGTACTTC
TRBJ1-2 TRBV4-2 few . CASSQDPTGYTF TGTGCCAGCAGCCAAGATCCCACAGGCTACACCTTC
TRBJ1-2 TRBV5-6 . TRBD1 CASTRIPTGTEALF TGTGCCAGCACCCGAATTCCGACCGGGACAGAGGCTCTCTTC
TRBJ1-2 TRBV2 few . CASSARGDYGYTF TGTGCCAGCAGCGCGAGGGGGGACTATGGCTACACCTTC
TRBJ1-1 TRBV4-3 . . CASSQVGVNTEAFF TGCGCCAGCAGCCAAGTGGGGGTGAACACTGAAGCTTTCTTT
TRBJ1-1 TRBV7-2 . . CASSPGGAGNTEAFF TGTGCCAGCAGCCCCGGGGGAGCGGGGAACACTGAAGCTTTCTTT
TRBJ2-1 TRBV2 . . CASSLTVSYNEQFF TGTGCCAGCAGCCTGACAGTCTCCTACAATGAGCAGTTCTTC
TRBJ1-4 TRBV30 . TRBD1 CAWALTGANEKLFF TGTGCCTGGGCGCTCACAGGGGCAAATGAAAAACTGTTTTTT
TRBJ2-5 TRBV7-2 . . CASSPGAGNPQETQYF TGTGCCAGCAGCCCAGGCGCGGGAAACCCCCAAGAGACCCAGTACTTC
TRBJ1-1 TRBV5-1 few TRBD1 CASSPRQGMNTEAFF TGCGCCAGCAGCCCCCGACAGGGAATGAACACTGAAGCTTTCTTT
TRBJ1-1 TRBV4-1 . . CASSQVLVDTEAFF TGCGCCAGCAGCCAAGTCCTGGTGGACACTGAAGCTTTCTTT
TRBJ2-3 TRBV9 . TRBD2 CASSVGTSGGSDTQYF TGTGCCAGCAGCGTTGGTACTAGCGGGGGGTCAGATACGCAGTATTTT
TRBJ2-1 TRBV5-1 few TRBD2 CASSPTRGRADNEQFF TGCGCCAGCAGCCCCACGCGGGGGAGGGCGGACAATGAGCAGTTCTTC
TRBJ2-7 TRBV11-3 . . CASSLGSGSSYEQYF TGTGCCAGCAGCCTCGGGTCCGGGAGCTCCTACGAGCAGTACTTC
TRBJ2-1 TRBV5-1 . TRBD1 CASSGDRVGEQFF TGCGCCAGCAGCGGCGACAGGGTTGGTGAGCAGTTCTTC